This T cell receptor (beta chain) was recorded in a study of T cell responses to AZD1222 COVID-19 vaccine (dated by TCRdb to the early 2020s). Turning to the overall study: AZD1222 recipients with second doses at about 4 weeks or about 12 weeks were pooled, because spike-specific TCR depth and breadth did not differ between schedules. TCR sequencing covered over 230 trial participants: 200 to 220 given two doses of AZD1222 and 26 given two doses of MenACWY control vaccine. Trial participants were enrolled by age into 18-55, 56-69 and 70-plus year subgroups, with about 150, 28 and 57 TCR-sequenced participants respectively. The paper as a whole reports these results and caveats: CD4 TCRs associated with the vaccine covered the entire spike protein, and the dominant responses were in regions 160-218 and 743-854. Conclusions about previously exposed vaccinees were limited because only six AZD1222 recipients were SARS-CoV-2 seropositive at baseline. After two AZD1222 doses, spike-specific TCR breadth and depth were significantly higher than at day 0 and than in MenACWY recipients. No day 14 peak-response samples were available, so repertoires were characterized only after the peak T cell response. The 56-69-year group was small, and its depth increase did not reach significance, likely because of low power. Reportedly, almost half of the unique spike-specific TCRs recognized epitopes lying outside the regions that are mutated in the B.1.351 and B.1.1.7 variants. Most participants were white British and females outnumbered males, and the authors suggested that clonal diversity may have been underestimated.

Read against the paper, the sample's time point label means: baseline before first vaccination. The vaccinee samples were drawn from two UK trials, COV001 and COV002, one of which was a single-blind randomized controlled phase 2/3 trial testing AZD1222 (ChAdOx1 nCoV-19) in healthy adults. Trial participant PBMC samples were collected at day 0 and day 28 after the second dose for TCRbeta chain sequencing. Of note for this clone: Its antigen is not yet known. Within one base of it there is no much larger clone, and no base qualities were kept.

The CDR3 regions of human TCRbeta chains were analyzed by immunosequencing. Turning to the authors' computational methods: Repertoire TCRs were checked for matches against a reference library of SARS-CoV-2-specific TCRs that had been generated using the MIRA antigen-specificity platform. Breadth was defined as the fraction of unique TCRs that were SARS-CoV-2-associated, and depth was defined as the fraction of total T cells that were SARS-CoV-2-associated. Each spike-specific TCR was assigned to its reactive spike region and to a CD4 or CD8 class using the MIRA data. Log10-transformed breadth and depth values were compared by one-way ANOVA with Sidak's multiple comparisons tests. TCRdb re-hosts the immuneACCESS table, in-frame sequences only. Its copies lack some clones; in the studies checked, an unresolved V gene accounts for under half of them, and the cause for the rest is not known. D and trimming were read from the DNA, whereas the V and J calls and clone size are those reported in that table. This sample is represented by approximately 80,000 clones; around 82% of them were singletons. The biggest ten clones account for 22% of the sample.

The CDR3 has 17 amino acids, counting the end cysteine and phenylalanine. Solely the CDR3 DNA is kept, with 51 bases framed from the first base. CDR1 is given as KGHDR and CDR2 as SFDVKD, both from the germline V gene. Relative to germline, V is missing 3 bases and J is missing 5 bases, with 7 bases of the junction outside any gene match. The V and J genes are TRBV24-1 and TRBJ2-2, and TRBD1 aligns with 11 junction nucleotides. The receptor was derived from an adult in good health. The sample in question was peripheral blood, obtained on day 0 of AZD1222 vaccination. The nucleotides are TGTGCCACCAGTGATCCTCGGACAGGGGGCGAGACCGGGGAGCTGTTTTTT. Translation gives CATSDPRTGGETGELFF.